These 18 T cell receptor beta chains were sequenced from one sample in a study of vaccination effects on CD4 cells after COVID-19. CD4+ T cells specific for antigen were expanded with viral peptide pools by the ViraFEST assay before sequencing. Investigators separated out CD4+ T cells once 10 days of culture had passed. Participants received two doses of either the BNT162b2 or mRNA-1273 vaccine. For these TCRs, the target antigens are not known. Assay used: immunoSEQ multiplex PCR; TCRdb lists only in-frame clones, some missing. The data show over 25,000 clones, about 79% seen once. Here the sequenced sample was CD4+ T cells from PBMCs cultured with SARS-CoV-2 spike peptides, taken after COVID-19 vaccination. These receptors were taken from a human donor who received a COVID-19 vaccine. Some clones in this sample may be carry-over from other donors' samples.

This clone was found once. This chain joins TRBV7-8 and TRBJ2-3; the match to TRBD1 covers 7 bases. The CDR3 has 16 amino acids. Germline assignment: CDR1 SGHVS and CDR2 FQNEAQ. V trimming: 6 bases; J trimming: 7 bases; junction bases outside the gene matches: 16. CDR3 DNA: TGTGCCAGCAGTCTAAGGGCACAGGGGAGTGTTAATACGCAGTATTTT. This sequence encodes CASSLRAQGSVNTQYF.

This chain joins TRBV6-5 and TRBJ1-2, with D possibly being TRBD1 (5 bases). This CDR3 has 13 amino acids. The V and J ends lost 6 bases and 5 bases respectively, with 13 bases between them. Germline CDR1 and CDR2: MNHEY and SVGAGI. The CDR3 nucleotides read TGTGCCAGCAGCCGTGGACATTCATATGGCTACACCTTC. Translating it yields CASSRGHSYGYTF.

V is TRBV5-1 and J is TRBJ2-1, with 8 bases aligning to TRBD2. This CDR3 has 16 amino acids. The junction had 10 bases not matched to a gene; V was cut back by 0 bases and J by 8 bases. From germline, CDR1 is SGHRS and CDR2 YFSETQ. The chain's CDR3 is CASSLAFGGASYEQFF. In DNA form, the CDR3 reads TGCGCCAGCAGCTTGGCCTTCGGGGGGGCGTCGTATGAGCAGTTCTTC.

The sample holds one count of this clone. The chain employs TRBV10-2 and TRBJ1-2, with TRBD1 as a possible D gene (5 bases). CDR1 is WSHSY and CDR2 is SAAADI in the germline V gene. The CDR3 contains 13 residues. V was trimmed by 10 bases and J by 0 bases, leaving 12 bases between them. The CDR3 DNA reads as TGCGCCACCCGCTACAGGTCTAACTATGGCTACACCTTC. Residues: CATRYRSNYGYTF.

The V and J genes are TRBV5-1 and TRBJ2-7; 7 bases are a match to TRBD1. CDR3 length: 14 amino acids. The germline V gene encodes CDR1 SGHRS and CDR2 YFSETQ. The ends lost 5 bases at V and 0 bases at J; junction bases unmatched: 5. CDR3 nucleotide sequence: TGCGCCAGCAGTGAGACAGGGCTCTCCTACGAGCAGTACGTC. It specifies CASSETGLSYEQYV.

The gene calls are TRBV15 and TRBJ1-3; a possible D gene is TRBD1 (5 bases). The V and J ends lost 5 bases and 0 bases respectively, with 17 bases between them. Germline V CDR1 and CDR2: LNHNV, YYDKDF (reference sequence). The CDR3 runs 17 residues. The CDR3 loop is CATSGAGGTYSGNTIYF. DNA of the CDR3: TGTGCCACCAGCGGGGCGGGAGGGACTTACTCTGGAAACACCATATATTTT.

V usage is TRBV30 and J usage is TRBJ1-1; D gene unclear. The V end was cut by 4 bases, the J end by 0 bases, with 3 bases between. Germline CDR1 reads GTSNPN; CDR2 reads SVGIG (reference sequence). This CDR3 has 11 amino acids. The CDR3 protein is CAWKVNTEAFF. The CDR3 nucleotides are TGTGCCTGGAAGGTGAACACTGAAGCTTTCTTT.

This clone was observed a few times. The chain recombines TRBV3-1 (or the pseudogene TRBV3-2) with TRBJ2-7; tentatively, D is TRBD1 (5 bases). CDR3 length: 17 residues. V was pared by 0 bases and J by 3 bases, with 18 bases between. Germline V gene lookup returns CDR1 LGHDT and CDR2 YNNKEL (reference sequence). The CDR3 coding sequence is TGTGCCAGCAGCCAAGATAGGAACAGGCCTTCATTCTACGAGCAGTACGTC. As protein: CASSQDRNRPSFYEQYV.

The rearrangement links TRBV19 to TRBJ1-6; a weak D match, TRBD1 (5 bases). Trimming left V 3 bases short and J 9 bases short, with 9 bases between. The CDR3 covers 13 residues. Germline V gene sequence: CDR1 LNHDA, CDR2 SQIVND (reference sequence). The CDR3 spells CASSIGGSSPLHF. CDR3 in DNA: TGTGCCAGTAGTATTGGGGGGAGTTCACCCCTCCACTTT.

This chain connects TRBV6-2 or TRBV6-3 to TRBJ1-2; weak D call: TRBD1 (5 bases). The ends were cut back, 5 bases at V and 4 bases at J, with 5 bases in the middle. The CDR3 sequence is 11 residues long. CDR1 and CDR2 (germline): MNHEY, SVGEGT. As DNA, the CDR3 is TGTGCCAGCAGTCAGGGCTATGGCTACACCTTC. This codes for CASSQGYGYTF.

The chain combines TRBV19 with TRBJ2-3; the match to TRBD2 covers 7 bases. J was trimmed by 2 bases and V by 3 bases; bases with no gene match: 17. The CDR3 has 19 residues. Germline CDR1 and CDR2: LNHDA and SQIVND (reference sequence). CDR3 loop: CASSIRTGGASKYTDTQYF. CDR3 nucleotide sequence: TGTGCCAGTAGTATCCGAACGGGGGGAGCATCGAAATACACAGATACGCAGTATTTT.

The chain recombines TRBV18 with TRBJ2-1; 7 nucleotides line up with TRBD2. J gave up 1 base and V 6 bases, and 3 bases lay outside the gene matches. This CDR3 contains 14 residues. Germline values: CDR1 KGHSH, CDR2 LQKENI. The CDR3 DNA sequence: TGTGCCAGCTCGCGCGGGGGTTCCTACAATGAGCAGTTCTTC. As protein: CASSRGGSYNEQFF.

CDR3 sequence reads: CASSYTARGYQPQHF. CDR3 nucleotide sequence: TGTGCCAGCAGTTACACCGCCAGGGGCTATCAGCCCCAGCATTTT. The chain recombines TRBV6-6 with TRBJ1-5, with a weak D call TRBD1 (6 bases). The V and J ends lost 2 bases and 5 bases respectively, with 13 bases between them. The CDR3 is 15 amino acids. In germline, CDR1 is MNHNY, CDR2 SVGAGI (reference sequence).

The rearrangement uses TRBV11-1 and TRBJ1-6, with D perhaps matching TRBD1 (5 bases). The germline V and J ends were trimmed by 5 bases and 4 bases, with 12 bases remaining between them. Germline V CDR1 and CDR2: SGHAT, FQDESV (reference sequence). CDR3 length: 15 residues. CDR3 in amino acids: CASSLGRRYNSPLHF. CDR3 DNA: TGTGCCAGCAGCCTGGGGCGGCGGTATAATTCACCCCTCCACTTT.

The J gene is TRBJ2-1, the V gene TRBV2; 7 bases align to TRBD2. V lost 8 bases and J lost 7; bases outside the gene matches: 11. The CDR3 has 14 residues. Germline-derived CDR1 and CDR2 are SNHLY and FYNNEI. The CDR3 here is CASGRTSAFNEQFF. CDR3 DNA sequence: TGTGCCAGCGGGCGAACTAGCGCATTTAATGAGCAGTTCTTC.

The rearrangement joins TRBV27 to TRBJ2-1; the D is unclear. This CDR3 is built from 12 residues. Trimming shortened V by 4 bases and J by 6 bases, and 7 bases separated the two germline ends. Germline CDR1 is MNHEY and CDR2 is SMNVEV (reference sequence). CDR3 amino acids: CASSSPANEQFF. The CDR3 DNA sequence: TGTGCCAGCAGTTCTCCGGCCAATGAGCAGTTCTTC.

The rearrangement joins TRBV19 to TRBJ2-1; perhaps TRBD1 as D (6 bases). Deletions cut 4 bases from V and 10 bases from J, with 11 bases between. The CDR3 runs to 12 residues. The germline V gene has CDR1 LNHDA and CDR2 SQIVND (reference sequence). The DNA for the CDR3 is TGTGCCAGTAGTACCCAAGGGGGAGAGCAGTTCTTC. Translation: CASSTQGGEQFF. The full variable domain, completed using reference TRBV19 and TRBJ2-1, is DGGITQSPKYLFRKEGQNVTLSCEQNLNHDAMYWYRQDPGQGLRLIYYSQIVNDFQKGDIAEGYSVSREKKESFPLTVTSAQKNPTAFYLCASSTQGGEQFFGPGTRLTVL.

This chain uses TRBV28 with TRBJ2-4, with a possible D match to TRBD1 (5 bases). The CDR3 has 13 amino acids. V lost 3 bases and J lost 8, with 11 bases in between. Germline CDR1 MDHEN, CDR2 SYDVKM. CDR3: CASSLPGSDIQYF. CDR3 DNA: TGTGCCAGCAGTTTGCCAGGGTCGGACATTCAGTACTTC.